These 31 T cell receptor beta chains came from one sample sequenced in a study of cytomegalovirus exposure and HLA in healthy donors. 13 Jbeta primers and 60 Vbeta primers were used for the PCR. Sequencing was performed with immunoSEQ multiplex PCR; in TCRdb, only in-frame clones are kept and a portion is missing. This sample carries around 220,000 clones, roughly 79% of them seen once, and the ten largest clones take roughly 2%. Sequences were obtained from PBMCs. The receptor source for this set is a man aged 18 to 30 in good health and CMV-seronegative.

This clone came up a few times. J is TRBJ1-5 and V is TRBV6-1; D gene ambiguous. The CDR3 extends over 13 amino acids. Per germline, CDR1 MNHNS and CDR2 SASEGT. V lost 2 bases to trimming and J lost 5 bases, with 7 bases between them. The CDR3 sequence: CASSETFDQPQHF. In DNA form, the CDR3 reads TGTGCCAGCAGTGAAACATTTGATCAGCCCCAGCATTTT.

The J gene is TRBJ1-1, the V gene TRBV29-1, with 9 nucleotides matching TRBD1. J lost 2 bases, V lost 4 bases, and 8 bases had no gene match. Per the germline V gene, CDR1 is SQVTM and CDR2 is ANQGSEA. The CDR3 runs 15 residues. This CDR3 is CSVGSGTGPNTEAFF. The CDR3 DNA reads as TGCAGCGTTGGTTCCGGGACAGGGCCCAACACTGAAGCTTTCTTT.

This chain uses TRBV9 with TRBJ2-7, with TRBD2 identical over 14 bases. The trim removed 4 bases at V and 5 bases at J, leaving 11 bases unmatched. This CDR3 has 17 amino acids. From germline, CDR1 is SGDLS and CDR2 YYNGEE. For the CDR3, the DNA is TGTGCCAGCAGCCCACCGGGACTAGCGGGAGTCCTAAACGAGCAGTACTTC. This encodes CASSPPGLAGVLNEQYF.

The gene calls are TRBV20-1 and TRBJ2-7; D call uncertain. Germline CDR1 is DFQATT and CDR2 is SNEGSKA (reference sequence). CDR3 length equals 11 residues. V was shortened by 5 bases and J by 10 bases, with 15 bases between the two germline ends. The CDR3 DNA is TGCAGTGCTCCGACTCCCTTCGGCCAGTACTTC. Protein: CSAPTPFGQYF.

The chain employs TRBV7-9 and TRBJ2-1; TRBD2 aligns across 13 bases. Per germline, CDR1 SEHNR and CDR2 FQNEAQ (reference sequence). CDR3 length: 17 residues. J gave up 5 bases and V 1 base, and 5 bases lay outside the gene matches. CDR3 sequence: CASSLGTSGRGNNEQFF. The CDR3 nucleotides read TGTGCCAGCAGCTTAGGAACTAGCGGGAGGGGAAACAATGAGCAGTTCTTC.

This sequence joins TRBV7-2 and TRBJ1-2; weak D call: TRBD1 (6 bases). The CDR3 is made up of 13 amino acids. The V gene lost 10 bases and the J gene lost 0 bases, with 12 bases spanning the gap. From germline, CDR1 is SGHTA and CDR2 FQGNSA. The CDR3 bases are TGTGCCACCAAAGGACAGTCTAACTATGGCTACACCTTC. Protein sequence: CATKGQSNYGYTF.

This clone was seen once. At one boundary the junction diverges from the germline segment, which might be a read error. The V gene is TRBV7-7, the J gene TRBJ2-2, with a tentative D call TRBD2 (5 bases). CDR1 is SSHAT and CDR2 is FNYEAQ in the germline V gene (reference sequence). The CDR3 covers 14 residues. CDR3 protein: CASSLGASSGELFF. CDR3 sequence (DNA): TGTGCTAGCAGCTTAGGAGCTAGCTCCGGGGAGCTGTTTTTT.

The chain joins TRBV7-2 to TRBJ2-3, with TRBD2 matching 11 bases. CDR1 is SGHTA and CDR2 is FQGNSA in the germline V gene. V lost 5 bases to trimming and J lost 2 bases; unmatched junction nucleotides: 3. This CDR3 comprises 15 residues. The CDR3 loop is CASSRTSGFTDTQYF. CDR3 nucleotide sequence: TGTGCCAGCAGCAGGACTAGCGGGTTCACAGATACGCAGTATTTT.

This clone has ten or more counts. V is TRBV6-1 and J is TRBJ2-7; 8 bases line up with TRBD1. Trimming cost V 5 bases and J 3 bases; bases outside gene matches: 9. CDR1 and CDR2 (germline): MNHNS, SASEGT. This CDR3 comprises 15 residues. The CDR3 sequence: CASSSPGQGHYEQYF. The CDR3, as DNA: TGTGCCAGCAGTTCACCCGGACAGGGCCACTACGAGCAGTACTTC.

This chain uses TRBV7-8 with TRBJ2-7; 7 nucleotides match TRBD1. The CDR3 totals 14 residues. The V gene end was trimmed by 5 bases and the J gene end by 3 bases; junction bases not matched to a gene: 7. CDR1 and CDR2 from the germline V gene are SGHVS and FQNEAQ. The CDR3 DNA reads TGTGCCAGCAGCCAGAGGGACAGCCTCTACGAGCAGTACTTC. It yields the protein CASSQRDSLYEQYF. Full variable domain (remainder filled in from reference TRBV7-8 and TRBJ2-7): GAGVSQSPRYKVAKRGQDVALRCDPISGHVSLFWYQQALGQGPEFLTYFQNEAQLDKSGLPSDRFFAERPEGSVSTLKIQRTQQEDSAVYLCASSQRDSLYEQYFGPGTRLTVT.

The count of this clone is one. At one boundary the junction diverges from the germline segment, which might be a read error. The genes are TRBV4-3 and TRBJ2-1; 7 positions match TRBD1. In germline, CDR1 is LGHNA, CDR2 YSLEER. The length of the CDR3 is 11 residues. The CDR3 is CASSLTGYFLF. DNA of the CDR3: TGCGCCAGCAGCCTGACAGGGTATTTTCTCTTC.

The gene calls are TRBV6-5 and TRBJ2-1; 9 positions agree with TRBD2. J lost 4 bases, V lost 6 bases, and 7 bases had no gene match. This CDR3 spans 15 amino acids. The germline CDR1 and CDR2 sequences are MNHEY and SVGAGI. This chain's CDR3 is CASSQRLAGYNEQFF. The CDR3 region has the DNA TGTGCCAGCAGCCAGAGGCTAGCGGGATACAATGAGCAGTTCTTC.

This CDR3 reads CASSQRAGVPSNEKLFF. CDR3 nucleotide sequence: TGTGCCAGCAGCCAACGTGCAGGGGTACCGAGTAATGAAAAACTGTTTTTT. The chain has TRBV14 and TRBJ1-4; TRBD1 might be the D (6 bases). Germline values: CDR1 SGHDN, CDR2 FVKESK. V lost 2 bases to trimming and J lost 4 bases, with 17 bases between them. The CDR3 has 17 residues.

The V call is TRBV19, the J call TRBJ2-1; possible D gene TRBD2, 5 bases. V gave up 1 base and J gave up 6 bases, with 13 bases separating them. This CDR3 has 15 amino acids. The germline V gene has CDR1 LNHDA and CDR2 SQIVND (reference sequence). CDR3 sequence: CASSIGGGQSNEQFF. CDR3 sequence (DNA): TGTGCCAGTAGTATAGGCGGCGGGCAGTCCAATGAGCAGTTCTTC.

This chain joins TRBV30 and TRBJ1-6, with D possibly being TRBD1 (6 bases). Germline lookup yields CDR1 GTSNPN and CDR2 SVGIG (reference sequence). The CDR3 consists of 13 residues. Trimming took 3 bases from V and 6 from J, leaving 9 bases between them. This CDR3 reads CAWRTGRNSPLHF. In DNA, the CDR3 is TGTGCCTGGAGGACAGGCCGTAATTCACCCCTCCACTTT.

The chain links TRBV27 to TRBJ2-7; D gene ambiguous. The CDR3 runs to 15 residues. V lost 0 bases and J 0 bases, leaving 9 bases between the germline ends. The V gene's germline CDR1 is MNHEY and CDR2 SMNVEV (reference sequence). The CDR3 region has the DNA TGTGCCAGCAGTTTATCTTCAGGTAGCTCCTACGAGCAGTACTTC. It yields the protein CASSLSSGSSYEQYF.

This sequence joins TRBV7-9 and TRBJ1-2; D is possibly TRBD1 (5 bases). The germline V gene encodes CDR1 SEHNR and CDR2 FQNEAQ (reference sequence). V was trimmed by 6 bases and J by 0 bases, leaving 11 bases between them. The CDR3 loop spans 14 amino acids. As DNA, the CDR3 is TGTGCCAGCAGACGCCAGGGTGCTAACTATGGCTACACCTTC. Amino acid sequence: CASRRQGANYGYTF.

The rearrangement joins TRBV4-1 to TRBJ1-1, with D possibly TRBD1 on 5 matching bases. Germline loops: CDR1 MGHRA, CDR2 YSYEKL. The CDR3 is made up of 14 amino acids. V gave up 0 bases and J gave up 5 bases, with 10 bases separating them. The CDR3 loop reads CASSQDQGWTEAFF. CDR3 DNA sequence: TGCGCCAGCAGCCAAGATCAGGGATGGACTGAAGCTTTCTTT.

The chain's CDR3 is CASSQDAGGKSYEQYF. CDR3 coding DNA: TGCGCCAGCAGCCAAGATGCGGGGGGCAAGTCCTACGAGCAGTACTTC. The rearrangement links TRBV4-3 to TRBJ2-7; 8 positions match TRBD2. The CDR3 has 16 amino acids. CDR1 and CDR2 from the germline V gene are LGHNA and YSLEER. V shed 0 bases and J 1 base; nucleotides not matched to a gene: 5.

The chain joins TRBV5-8 to TRBJ2-1; 8 bases line up with TRBD1. V shed 3 bases, J shed 6 bases, and the junction held 11 bases outside the gene matches. The CDR3 has 16 residues. Germline V gives CDR1 SGHTS, CDR2 YDEGEE. In nucleotides, the CDR3 is TGTGCCAGCAGCTCACCGGGACAGGAAAATTTCAATGAGCAGTTCTTC. Residues: CASSSPGQENFNEQFF.

The chain couples TRBV18 to TRBJ1-2; 10 nucleotides match TRBD1. This CDR3 region has 16 residues. CDR1 and CDR2 from the germline V gene are KGHSH and LQKENI. V shed 1 base and J 8 bases; nucleotides not matched to a gene: 10. This CDR3 reads CASSPLPGQGSEGYTF. The CDR3 DNA is TGTGCCAGCTCACCACTGCCGGGACAGGGGTCGGAAGGCTACACCTTC. Combining the CDR3 with reference TRBV18 and TRBJ1-2 gives the whole variable domain NAGVMQNPRHLVRRRGQEARLRCSPMKGHSHVYWYRQLPEEGLKFMVYLQKENIIDESGMPKERFSAEFPKEGPSILRIQQVVRGDSAAYFCASSPLPGQGSEGYTFGSGTRLTVV.

This sequence joins TRBV9 and TRBJ1-6; 8 nucleotides agree with TRBD1. Germline V gives CDR1 SGDLS, CDR2 YYNGEE. The junction had 4 bases not matched to a gene; V was cut back by 0 bases and J by 8 bases. The CDR3 runs 15 residues. The CDR3 nucleotides read TGTGCCAGCAGCGTAGAGGGGACAGGTTATTCACCCCTCCACTTT. This sequence encodes CASSVEGTGYSPLHF.

This sequence joins TRBV30 and TRBJ1-2, with a tentative D call TRBD1 (6 bases). There are 15 residues in the CDR3. Germline V CDR1 and CDR2: GTSNPN, SVGIG (reference sequence). V dropped 0 bases and J dropped 4 bases, with 15 bases sitting between them. The CDR3 region is CAWSVGTSILYGYTF. The CDR3 DNA is TGTGCCTGGAGTGTAGGGACAAGTATCCTCTATGGCTACACCTTC.

A single count supports this clone. The chain joins TRBV27 to TRBJ2-3, with TRBD2 matching 16 bases. Germline V lookup: CDR1 MNHEY, CDR2 SMNVEV (reference sequence). The trim removed 3 bases at V and 0 bases at J, leaving 9 bases unmatched. The CDR3 has 20 amino acids. The CDR3 loop reads CASSFTGLAGGRLSTDTQYF. DNA for the CDR3: TGTGCCAGCAGTTTCACGGGACTAGCGGGGGGGAGATTGAGCACAGATACGCAGTATTTT.

The DNA of the CDR3 is TGCAGTGTTCCCGTCTCCGGGGAGCTGTTTTTT. Its translation is CSVPVSGELFF. V usage is TRBV20-1 and J usage is TRBJ2-2, with D unresolved. This CDR3 comprises 11 residues. V was clipped by 7 bases and J by 6 bases, with 9 bases between them. CDR1 is DFQATT and CDR2 is SNEGSKA in the germline V gene (reference sequence).

The chain carries TRBV11-3 and TRBJ2-7; no firm D call. This CDR3 spans 13 amino acids. The V gene's germline CDR1 is SGHNT and CDR2 YENEEA. V was pared by 1 base and J by 6 bases, with 10 bases between. The CDR3 spells CASSLVAESEQYF. CDR3 in DNA: TGTGCCAGCAGCTTAGTAGCCGAGTCCGAGCAGTACTTC.

This clone was detected a few times. V usage is TRBV10-3 and J usage is TRBJ2-1, with 8 bases matching TRBD2. CDR3 length equals 20 residues. V lost 2 bases to trimming and J lost 1 base; unmatched junction nucleotides: 16. Germline V gives CDR1 ENHRY, CDR2 SYGVKD. The CDR3 is CAISEPIRPSSGRSYNEQFF. Written as DNA, the CDR3 is TGTGCCATCAGTGAGCCGATCCGACCATCTAGCGGGCGGTCCTACAATGAGCAGTTCTTC.

The chain couples TRBV5-1 to TRBJ2-7, with 9 positions matching TRBD1. The germline gives CDR1 SGHRS, CDR2 YFSETQ. CDR3 length: 16 amino acids. V lost 4 bases to trimming and J lost 5 bases; unmatched junction nucleotides: 13. The CDR3 sequence is CASSPTPGQGINEQYF. CDR3 nucleotide sequence: TGCGCCAGCAGCCCCACCCCCGGACAGGGGATCAACGAGCAGTACTTC.

This chain links TRBV19 with TRBJ2-3, with TRBD2 identical over 8 bases. Germline V gene lookup returns CDR1 LNHDA and CDR2 SQIVND (reference sequence). Trimming at V came to 3 bases and at J to 2 bases, leaving 7 bases not matched to a gene. The CDR3 has 16 residues. For the CDR3, the DNA is TGTGCCAGTAGTATTAGGGCTAGCGGGCTCACAGATACGCAGTATTTT. Translation: CASSIRASGLTDTQYF.

The genes are TRBV7-6 and TRBJ1-4; TRBD1 aligns across 7 bases. V shed 5 bases and J 5 bases; nucleotides not matched to a gene: 8. The CDR3 length is 15 residues. Germline-derived CDR1 and CDR2 are SGHVS and FNYEAQ. CDR3 coding DNA: TGTGCCAGCAGCCCGAGACAGGGAAGAAATGAAAAACTGTTTTTT. This encodes CASSPRQGRNEKLFF.

Only a few counts were recorded for this clone. This rearrangement joins TRBV5-4 to TRBJ1-1; a weak D match, TRBD1 (5 bases). V was shortened by 4 bases and J by 5 bases, with 15 bases between the two germline ends. Germline-derived CDR1 and CDR2 are SGHNT and YYREEE (reference sequence). The CDR3 length is 14 residues. This chain's CDR3 is CASSLGVVGTEAFF. As DNA, the CDR3 is TGTGCCAGCAGCCTAGGGGTGGTTGGAACTGAAGCTTTCTTT.